The 29 T cell receptor beta chains in this list originate from one sample, sequenced in a study of blood T cells in healthy people across ages. Using a J-beta primer mix together with a sample-barcoded 5' primer, a second PCR was run for roughly 7 to 12 cycles. TCRdb redid the calling of the 5' RACE reads with MiXCR, one entry per CDR3 protein. Here the sample spans 1.5 million to 2 million distinct CDR3 sequences, 28% being singletons. Specimen: blood. The receptors were sampled from a young woman in good health.

The V and J genes are TRBV2 and TRBJ1-5; possibly TRBD1 for D (5 bases). The V and J ends lost 6 bases and 4 bases respectively, with 10 bases between them. Germline V gene data show CDR1 as SNHLY and CDR2 as FYNNEI. This CDR3 region has 13 residues. The chain's CDR3 is CASRDSLNQPQHF. The CDR3 coding sequence is TGTGCCAGCAGAGACAGCTTGAATCAGCCCCAGCATTTT.

This clonotype was seen ten or more times. This sequence joins TRBV7-4 and TRBJ2-7; the D call may be TRBD1 or TRBD2 (5 bases each). Germline V gene data show CDR1 as SGHVT and CDR2 as SQSDAQ. The ends were cut back, 3 bases at V and 4 bases at J, with 19 bases in the middle. This CDR3 has 16 residues. Here the CDR3 reads CASSLLPGLGIYEQYF. In DNA, the CDR3 is TGTGCCAGCAGCTTGCTCCCGGGGCTAGGTATTTACGAGCAGTACTTC.

This clonotype was seen a handful of times. The chain joins TRBV7-2 to TRBJ2-2; 10 bases are shared with TRBD2. V trimming: 5 bases; J trimming: 5 bases; junction bases outside the gene matches: 5. CDR1 is SGHTA and CDR2 is FQGNSA in the germline V gene. This CDR3 contains 15 residues. CDR3 region: CASSPAGGQTGELFF. In DNA, the CDR3 is TGTGCCAGCAGCCCAGCGGGAGGGCAGACCGGGGAGCTGTTTTTT.

The rearrangement uses TRBV7-2 and TRBJ2-5; D is undetermined. V lost 5 bases and J lost 7, with 20 bases in between. Germline V gene data show CDR1 as SGHTA and CDR2 as FQGNSA. The CDR3 is made up of 15 amino acids. CDR3 sequence reads: CASSKLPEPWGTQYF. The DNA of the CDR3 is TGTGCCAGCAGCAAGCTGCCTGAGCCCTGGGGGACCCAGTACTTC.

In this sample, this clonotype turned up a few times. The chain has TRBV5-1 and TRBJ2-3, with no clear D. The length of the CDR3 is 17 residues. The V gene lost 0 bases and the J gene lost 0 bases, with 14 bases spanning the gap. CDR1 and CDR2 (germline): SGHRS, YFSETQ. CDR3 DNA: TGCGCCAGCAGCTTGGAAGTGGCCGACCTTAGCACAGATACGCAGTATTTT. Translation gives CASSLEVADLSTDTQYF.

With regard to this clonotype: A much larger clone differs from this one at a single base, so this may be a read error. The chain employs TRBV6-2 or TRBV6-3 and TRBJ2-4, with 9 bases that match TRBD1. After removal of 7 bases from V and 10 bases from J, the junction contained 11 bases not matched to a gene. The CDR3 loop spans 14 amino acids. Per the germline V gene, CDR1 is MNHEY and CDR2 is SVGEGT. The CDR3 spells CASTKTGQGPIQYF. In DNA, the CDR3 is TGTGCCAGCACCAAAACAGGACAGGGGCCAATTCAGTACTTC.

The chain joins TRBV20-1 to TRBJ1-4; 10 bases are a match to TRBD1. The CDR3 totals 14 residues. The V segment lost 6 bases and the J segment 11 bases; nucleotides outside the gene matches: 12. Germline-derived CDR1 and CDR2 are DFQATT and SNEGSKA (reference sequence). The CDR3 region is CSAEGGQGVNKLFF. The CDR3 DNA follows: TGCAGTGCCGAGGGAGGACAGGGGGTTAACAAACTGTTTTTT.

In its sample, this clonotype was seen a few times. This rearrangement joins TRBV7-9 to TRBJ2-7; D ambiguous. Germline V lookup: CDR1 SEHNR, CDR2 FQNEAQ (reference sequence). The CDR3 extends over 14 amino acids. Trimming took off 1 base at V and 8 bases at J, with 15 bases between the two ends. The CDR3 sequence: CASSLGASRAKQYF. Written as DNA, the CDR3 is TGTGCCAGCAGCTTAGGGGCGTCCCGGGCGAAGCAGTACTTC. Combining the CDR3 with reference TRBV7-9 and TRBJ2-7 gives the whole variable domain DTGVSQNPRHKITKRGQNVTFRCDPISEHNRLYWYRQTLGQGPEFLTYFQNEAQLEKSRLLSDRFSAERPKGSFSTLEIQRTEQGDSAMYLCASSLGASRAKQYFGPGTRLTVT.

This clonotype came up many times. This CDR3 reads CASSAGQASPYEQYF. The CDR3 nucleotides read TGCGCCAGCAGCGCGGGACAGGCCTCCCCCTACGAGCAGTACTTC. V and J are TRBV5-1 and TRBJ2-7; the match to TRBD1 covers 8 bases. Trimming cost V 4 bases and J 2 bases; bases outside gene matches: 8. The CDR3 runs to 15 residues. Germline assignment: CDR1 SGHRS and CDR2 YFSETQ.

This clonotype has just a few counts. This sequence joins TRBV27 and TRBJ2-1; D is perhaps TRBD1 or TRBD2 (5 bases each). The CDR3 extends over 15 amino acids. V gave up 4 bases and J gave up 2 bases, with 12 bases separating them. In germline, CDR1 is MNHEY, CDR2 SMNVEV (reference sequence). The CDR3 sequence is CASSSGTEPYNEQFF. In DNA, the CDR3 is TGTGCCAGCAGTTCCGGGACGGAGCCCTACAATGAGCAGTTCTTC.

The V call is TRBV14, the J call TRBJ2-1; 8 nucleotides agree with TRBD1. The CDR3 has 16 residues. CDR1 is SGHDN and CDR2 is FVKESK in the germline V gene. Losses at the gene ends were 4 bases for V and 5 bases for J; bases not matched to a gene: 10. CDR3 protein: CASSRIVGQGHNEQFF. Written as DNA, the CDR3 is TGTGCCAGCAGCCGAATTGTTGGACAGGGCCACAATGAGCAGTTCTTC.

This clonotype was seen a handful of times. The chain is built from TRBV21-1 and TRBJ2-6; the D call in the table, TRBD1, was not verified against the DNA. TRBV21-1 is classified as a pseudogene. The CDR3 has 19 residues. The CDR3 reads CASSKSEGDSFHRANVLTF. The DNA for the CDR3 is TGTGCCAGCAGCAAATCAGAGGGGGACAGTTTCCATCGGGCCAACGTCCTGACTTTC.

J is TRBJ2-5 and V is TRBV12-3 or TRBV12-4, with 9 bases aligning to TRBD1. The length of the CDR3 is 15 residues. With 5 bases clipped from V and 5 bases from J, the junction kept 9 bases outside the gene matches. The CDR3: CASSTGTGFGETQYF. CDR3 coding DNA: TGTGCCAGCAGTACCGGGACAGGGTTTGGGGAGACCCAGTACTTC.

The J gene is TRBJ2-5, the V gene TRBV28; D is unclear. V gave up 4 bases and J gave up 5 bases, with 11 bases separating them. The germline CDR1 and CDR2 sequences are MDHEN and SYDVKM. This CDR3 is built from 13 residues. In nucleotides, the CDR3 is TGTGCCAGCAGTTCTCCCTTAGGGGAGACCCAGTACTTC. Translated, it gives CASSSPLGETQYF.

This chain connects TRBV18 to TRBJ2-7; D is ambiguous. The germline gives CDR1 KGHSH, CDR2 LQKENI. The CDR3 loop spans 14 amino acids. With 3 bases removed from V and 3 bases from J, the gap between germline ends came to 12 bases. This CDR3 reads CASSPWGSNYEQYF. The CDR3, as DNA: TGTGCCAGCTCACCGTGGGGAAGTAACTACGAGCAGTACTTC.

The chain uses TRBV12-3 or TRBV12-4 and TRBJ2-1; 10 positions match TRBD2. J gave up 9 bases and V 2 bases, and 4 bases lay outside the gene matches. The CDR3 contains 14 residues. The CDR3 DNA reads as TGTGCCAGCAGTTTATCAGCGGGAGGGGGTGAGCAGTTCTTC. This gives the protein CASSLSAGGGEQFF.

Comments on this clonotype: This likely comes from a read error, as the CDR3 has no conserved phenylalanine or tryptophan at its end. This chain connects TRBV6-6 to TRBJ2-3; a weak D match, TRBD2 (6 bases). CDR3 size: 16 residues. CDR1 MNHNY and CDR2 SVGAGI come from the germline V gene (reference sequence). Trimming left V 4 bases short and J 0 bases short, with 14 bases between. CDR3 amino acids: CASSSRRAASTDTQYC. CDR3 DNA: TGTGCCAGCAGTTCGAGGAGGGCCGCAAGCACAGATACGCAGTATTGT.

The chain links TRBV14 to TRBJ2-1; D gene unclear. The V and J ends lost 5 bases and 7 bases respectively, with 9 bases between them. CDR1 and CDR2 (germline): SGHDN, FVKESK. This CDR3 spans 12 amino acids. CDR3 bases: TGTGCCAGCAGCATTAGTACAAATGAGCAGTTCTTC. Its protein is CASSISTNEQFF.

This clonotype occurred many times. The rearrangement uses TRBV6-1 and TRBJ2-7; TRBD1 matches at 7 bases. The CDR3 totals 15 residues. V was pared by 6 bases and J by 7 bases, with 15 bases of the junction left unmatched. The germline V gene encodes CDR1 MNHNS and CDR2 SASEGT. The CDR3 DNA reads TGTGCCAGCAGATCTGGACAGGCGCAGGGCTGGGAGCAGTACTTC. Residues: CASRSGQAQGWEQYF.

The rearrangement joins TRBV5-1 to TRBJ2-1, with a possible D match to TRBD1 (6 bases). The CDR3 length is 15 residues. Trimming shortened V by 0 bases and J by 5 bases, and 12 bases separated the two germline ends. Per the germline V gene, CDR1 is SGHRS and CDR2 is YFSETQ. CDR3 sequence (DNA): TGCGCCAGCAGCTTGGTTGGGACACCGAACAATGAGCAGTTCTTC. Translation: CASSLVGTPNNEQFF.

J is TRBJ2-1 and V is TRBV24-1; 10 bases are shared with TRBD2. J was trimmed by 2 bases and V by 9 bases; bases with no gene match: 3. This CDR3 is built from 14 residues. Germline V CDR1 and CDR2: KGHDR, SFDVKD. CDR3 region: CATAGLAAYNEQFF. The CDR3 DNA reads TGTGCCACCGCCGGACTAGCGGCCTACAATGAGCAGTTCTTC.

Notes on this clonotype: Germline is not matched at one junction end, which may reflect a read error. This chain links TRBV3-1 with TRBJ1-2; D not certain. Germline-derived CDR1 and CDR2 are LGHDT and YNNKEL (reference sequence). This CDR3 has 14 residues. The CDR3 DNA follows: TGTGCCAGCAGCCAAGAAACAGCACCGTATGGCCACACCTTC. Translation gives CASSQETAPYGHTF.

The rearrangement joins TRBV7-9 to TRBJ2-2; TRBD1 aligns across 7 bases. The germline CDR1 and CDR2 sequences are SEHNR and FQNEAQ (reference sequence). CDR3 length: 15 residues. Trimming at V came to 7 bases and at J to 4 bases, leaving 9 bases not matched to a gene. In nucleotides, the CDR3 is TGTGCCAGCACCAGTCGACAGGGCATCACCGGGGAGCTGTTTTTT. It is translated as CASTSRQGITGELFF.

This clonotype appeared many times. The CDR3 spells CASSATFGAGGLTDTQYF. As DNA, the CDR3 is TGTGCCAGCAGCGCTACATTCGGGGCGGGAGGACTCACAGATACGCAGTATTTT. The chain carries TRBV9 and TRBJ2-3; 8 bases are shared with TRBD2. The CDR3 runs 18 residues. Germline-derived CDR1 and CDR2 are SGDLS and YYNGEE. Unmatched junction bases numbered 14, after V lost 3 bases and J lost 2 bases.

V usage is TRBV7-3 and J usage is TRBJ2-1; TRBD2 aligns across 10 bases. Per germline, CDR1 SGHTA and CDR2 FQGTGA. V was pared by 5 bases and J by 6 bases, with 4 bases of the junction left unmatched. The CDR3 loop spans 14 amino acids. The DNA for the CDR3 is TGTGCCAGCAGCAGCGGGGGGGCGAGCAATGAGCAGTTCTTC. Residues: CASSSGGASNEQFF.

The chain is built from TRBV7-3 and TRBJ2-5; D is perhaps TRBD1 (7 bases). Germline V gene data show CDR1 as SGHTA and CDR2 as FQGTGA. V was shortened by 8 bases and J by 4 bases, with 14 bases between the two germline ends. The CDR3 is made up of 13 amino acids. CDR3 DNA: TGTGCCAGCGCTCGCCAGGGGGGAGAGACCCAGTACTTC. It encodes CASARQGGETQYF. The full variable domain, rest sourced from reference TRBV7-3 and TRBJ2-5, is GAGVSQTPSNKVTEKGKYVELRCDPISGHTALYWYRQSLGQGPEFLIYFQGTGAADDSGLPNDRFFAVRPEGSVSTLKIQRTERGDSAVYLCASARQGGETQYFGPGTRLLVL.

This clonotype was picked up many times. This rearrangement joins TRBV5-6 to TRBJ2-1; D remains unclear. This CDR3 comprises 15 residues. Germline V gene lookup returns CDR1 SGHDT and CDR2 YYEEEE. Trimming shortened V by 2 bases and J by 6 bases, and 15 bases separated the two germline ends. CDR3 coding DNA: TGTGCCAGCAGCTTCCCCCCCAGCCAAAGCAATGAGCAGTTCTTC. Its protein is CASSFPPSQSNEQFF.

A few counts support this clonotype. The gene calls are TRBV5-1 and TRBJ1-2, with D possibly being TRBD1 (6 bases). Germline V lookup: CDR1 SGHRS, CDR2 YFSETQ. Trimming left V 9 bases short and J 3 bases short, with 18 bases between. The CDR3 consists of 14 residues. The CDR3 loop is CATKNSRGDYGYTF. The DNA of the CDR3 is TGCGCCACCAAGAACAGCAGGGGCGACTATGGCTACACCTTC.

This clonotype has a handful of counts. The chain uses TRBV5-1 and TRBJ2-7; weak D call: TRBD2 (6 bases). V lost 4 bases to trimming and J lost 7 bases, with 18 bases between them. This CDR3 is built from 14 residues. Germline loops: CDR1 SGHRS, CDR2 YFSETQ. The CDR3 protein is CASSPPGETGEQYF. Written as DNA, the CDR3 is TGCGCCAGCAGCCCCCCGGGAGAGACGGGTGAGCAGTACTTC.